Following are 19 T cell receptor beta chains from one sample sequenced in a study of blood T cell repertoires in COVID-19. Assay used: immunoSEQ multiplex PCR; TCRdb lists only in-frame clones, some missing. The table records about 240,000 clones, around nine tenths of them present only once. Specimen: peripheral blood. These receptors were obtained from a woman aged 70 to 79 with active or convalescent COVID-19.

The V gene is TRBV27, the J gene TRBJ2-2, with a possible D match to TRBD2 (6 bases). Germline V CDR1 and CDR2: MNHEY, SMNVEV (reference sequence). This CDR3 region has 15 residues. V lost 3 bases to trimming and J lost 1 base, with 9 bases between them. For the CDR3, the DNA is TGTGCCAGCAGTTTTGGGACTGGGAACACCGGGGAGCTGTTTTTT. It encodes CASSFGTGNTGELFF.

The CDR3 loop reads CSVESRVSGANVLTF. Written as DNA, the CDR3 is TGCAGCGTTGAATCACGAGTCTCTGGGGCCAACGTCCTGACTTTC. V is TRBV29-1 and J is TRBJ2-6; no clear D gene. The CDR3 consists of 15 residues. Germline CDR1 and CDR2: SQVTM and ANQGSEA. V gave up 2 bases and J gave up 0 bases, with 8 bases separating them.

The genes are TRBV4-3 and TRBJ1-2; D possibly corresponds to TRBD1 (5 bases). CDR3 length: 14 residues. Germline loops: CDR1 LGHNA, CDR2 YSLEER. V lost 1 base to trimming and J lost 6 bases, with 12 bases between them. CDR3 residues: CASSQVPQENGYTF. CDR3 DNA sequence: TGCGCCAGCAGCCAAGTTCCACAGGAGAATGGCTACACCTTC.

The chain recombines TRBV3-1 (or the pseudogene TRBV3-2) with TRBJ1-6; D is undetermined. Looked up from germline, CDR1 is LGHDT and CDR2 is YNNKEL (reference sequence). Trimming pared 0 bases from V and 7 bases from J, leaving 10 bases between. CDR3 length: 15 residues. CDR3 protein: CASSQDLFGNSPLHF. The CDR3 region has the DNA TGTGCCAGCAGCCAAGATCTTTTCGGGAATTCACCCCTCCACTTT.

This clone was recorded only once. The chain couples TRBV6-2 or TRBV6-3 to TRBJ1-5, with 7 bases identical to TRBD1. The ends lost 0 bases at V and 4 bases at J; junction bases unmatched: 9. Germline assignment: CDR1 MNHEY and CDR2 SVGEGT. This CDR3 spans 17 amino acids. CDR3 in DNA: TGTGCCAGCAGTTACTCTGTGAAGGGGGCTCGGAATCAGCCCCAGCATTTT. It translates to CASSYSVKGARNQPQHF.

The DNA of the CDR3 is TGTGCCACCAGCAGAGGTGCGGTAAGCTCTGAAGCTTTCTTT. The encoded protein is CATSRGAVSSEAFF. The chain carries TRBV15 and TRBJ1-1, with D uncertain. This CDR3 has 14 residues. The germline CDR1 and CDR2 sequences are LNHNV and YYDKDF (reference sequence). Trimming took off 1 base at V and 6 bases at J, with 12 bases between the two ends. The full variable domain, completed using reference TRBV15 and TRBJ1-1, is DAMVIQNPRYQVTQFGKPVTLSCSQTLNHNVMYWYQQKSSQAPKLLFHYYDKDFNNEADTPDNFQSRRPNTSFCFLDIRSPGLGDTAMYLCATSRGAVSSEAFFGQGTRLTVV.

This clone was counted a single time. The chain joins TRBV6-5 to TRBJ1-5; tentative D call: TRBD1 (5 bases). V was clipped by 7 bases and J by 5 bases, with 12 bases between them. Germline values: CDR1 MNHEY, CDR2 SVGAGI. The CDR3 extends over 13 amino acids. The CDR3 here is CASKTGPHQPQHF. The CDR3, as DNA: TGTGCCAGCAAAACAGGACCCCATCAGCCCCAGCATTTT.

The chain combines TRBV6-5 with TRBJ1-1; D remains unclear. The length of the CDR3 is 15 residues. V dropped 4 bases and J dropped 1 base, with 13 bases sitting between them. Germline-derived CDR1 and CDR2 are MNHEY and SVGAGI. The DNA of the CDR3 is TGTGCCAGCAGTTCGTCGTGGGCTGGGAACACTGAAGCTTTCTTT. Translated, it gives CASSSSWAGNTEAFF.

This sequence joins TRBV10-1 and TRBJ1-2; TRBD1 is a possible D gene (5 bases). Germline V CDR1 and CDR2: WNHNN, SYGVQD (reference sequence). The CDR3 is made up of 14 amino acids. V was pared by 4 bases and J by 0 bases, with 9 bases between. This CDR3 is CASSAGHPNYGYTF. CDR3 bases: TGCGCCAGCAGTGCTGGACACCCTAACTATGGCTACACCTTC.

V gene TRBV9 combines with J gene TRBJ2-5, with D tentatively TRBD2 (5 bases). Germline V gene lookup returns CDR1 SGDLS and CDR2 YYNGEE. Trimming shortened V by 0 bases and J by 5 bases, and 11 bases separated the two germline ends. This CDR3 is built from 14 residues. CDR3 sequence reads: CASSVEPGGETQYF. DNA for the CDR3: TGTGCCAGCAGCGTAGAACCGGGCGGGGAGACCCAGTACTTC.

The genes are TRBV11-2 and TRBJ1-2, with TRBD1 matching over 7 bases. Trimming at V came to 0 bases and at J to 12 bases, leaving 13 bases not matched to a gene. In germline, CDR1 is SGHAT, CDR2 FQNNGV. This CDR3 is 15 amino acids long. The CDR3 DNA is TGTGCCAGCAGCTTAGATCGAAGCCAGGGGGGAGCTAACACCTTC. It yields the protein CASSLDRSQGGANTF.

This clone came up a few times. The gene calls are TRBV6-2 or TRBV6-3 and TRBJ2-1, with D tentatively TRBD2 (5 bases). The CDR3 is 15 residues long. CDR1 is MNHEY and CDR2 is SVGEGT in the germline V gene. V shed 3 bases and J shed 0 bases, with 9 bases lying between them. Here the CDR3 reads CASSYNGDSYNEQFF. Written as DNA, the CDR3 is TGTGCCAGCAGTTATAACGGGGACTCCTACAATGAGCAGTTCTTC.

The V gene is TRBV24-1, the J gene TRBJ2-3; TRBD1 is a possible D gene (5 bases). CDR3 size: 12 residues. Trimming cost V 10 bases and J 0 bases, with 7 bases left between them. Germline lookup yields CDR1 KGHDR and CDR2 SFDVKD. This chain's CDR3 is CATGASTDTQYF. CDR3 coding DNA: TGTGCCACTGGGGCGAGCACAGATACGCAGTATTTT.

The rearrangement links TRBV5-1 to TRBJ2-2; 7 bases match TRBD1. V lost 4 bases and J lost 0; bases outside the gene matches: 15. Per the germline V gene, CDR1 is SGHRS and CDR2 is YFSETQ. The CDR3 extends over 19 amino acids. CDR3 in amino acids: CASSPTQLFGQANTGELFF. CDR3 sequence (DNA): TGCGCCAGCAGCCCCACGCAACTTTTCGGACAGGCGAACACCGGGGAGCTGTTTTTT.

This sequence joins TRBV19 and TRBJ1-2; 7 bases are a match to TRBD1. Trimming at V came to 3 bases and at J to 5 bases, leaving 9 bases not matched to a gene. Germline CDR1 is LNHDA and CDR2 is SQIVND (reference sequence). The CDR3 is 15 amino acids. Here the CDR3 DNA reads TGTGCCAGTAGTATCCCCAGGACAGGCGGATATGGCTACACCTTC. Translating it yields CASSIPRTGGYGYTF.

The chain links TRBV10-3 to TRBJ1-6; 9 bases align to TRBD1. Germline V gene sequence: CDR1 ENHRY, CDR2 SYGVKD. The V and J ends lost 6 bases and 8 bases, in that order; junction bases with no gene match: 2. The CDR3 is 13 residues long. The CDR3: CAIRGQGYSPLHF. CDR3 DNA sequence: TGTGCCATCAGGGGACAGGGCTATTCACCCCTCCACTTT.

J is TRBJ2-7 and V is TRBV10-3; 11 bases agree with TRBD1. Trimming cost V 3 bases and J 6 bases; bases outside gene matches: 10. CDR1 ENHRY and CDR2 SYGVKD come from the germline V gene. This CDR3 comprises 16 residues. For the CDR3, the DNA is TGTGCCATCAGTGAAAAGAGGACAGGGGGCTTCAGCGAGCAGTACTTC. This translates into CAISEKRTGGFSEQYF.

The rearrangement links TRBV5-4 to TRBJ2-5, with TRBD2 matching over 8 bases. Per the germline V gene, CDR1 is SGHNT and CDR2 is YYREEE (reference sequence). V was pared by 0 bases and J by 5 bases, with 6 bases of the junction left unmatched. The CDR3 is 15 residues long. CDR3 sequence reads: CASSLERGGFETQYF. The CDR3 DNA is TGTGCCAGCAGCTTGGAACGGGGGGGCTTTGAGACCCAGTACTTC.

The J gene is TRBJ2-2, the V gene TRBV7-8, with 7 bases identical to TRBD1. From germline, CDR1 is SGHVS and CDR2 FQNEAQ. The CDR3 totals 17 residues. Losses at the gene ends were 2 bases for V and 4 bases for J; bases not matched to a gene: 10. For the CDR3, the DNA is TGTGCCAGCAGCTTAAATACCGGACAGGCGGCCACCGGGGAGCTGTTTTTT. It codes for CASSLNTGQAATGELFF.